These 30 T cell receptor beta chains were sequenced from one sample in a study of PD-1 blockade in classical Hodgkin lymphoma. TCRdb's table, derived via immunoSEQ multiplex PCR, lists solely in-frame clones and lacks some. The sample has 50,000 or so clones, about 91% seen once. Each patient's relapse followed autologous stem cell transplantation, and brentuximab vedotin exposure varied. The input for sequencing was peripheral blood mononuclear cells (PBMCs), taken before the second cycle of nivolumab. These receptors all come from a human donor with classical Hodgkin lymphoma.

The chain combines TRBV11-3 with TRBJ2-5; TRBD2 agrees at 15 bases. The CDR3 contains 16 residues. V lost 5 bases, J lost 2 bases, and 3 bases stayed unmatched. Germline CDR1 and CDR2: SGHNT and YENEEA. CDR3 in DNA: TGTGCCAGCAGCCTGGGACTAGCGGGGGGACAAGAGACCCAGTACTTC. This encodes CASSLGLAGGQETQYF.

The CDR3 DNA is TGCAGCGTTCTAAAATTAAAGACCGGGGGCACAAGCTACGAGCAGTACTTC. It translates to CSVLKLKTGGTSYEQYF. This chain links TRBV29-1 with TRBJ2-7; D is possibly TRBD1 or TRBD2 (6 bases each). Per the germline V gene, CDR1 is SQVTM and CDR2 is ANQGSEA. This CDR3 has 17 residues. V gave up 5 bases and J gave up 3 bases, with 26 bases separating them.

V usage is TRBV7-9 and J usage is TRBJ2-5, with D unclear. This CDR3 contains 14 residues. CDR1 SEHNR and CDR2 FQNEAQ come from the germline V gene (reference sequence). The V gene lost 0 bases and the J gene lost 5 bases, with 10 bases spanning the gap. The CDR3 DNA follows: TGTGCCAGCAGCTTAGCGAAGGGCTTGGAGACCCAGTACTTC. The encoded protein is CASSLAKGLETQYF.

The chain employs TRBV15 and TRBJ2-7, with 9 bases aligning to TRBD1. The germline V gene encodes CDR1 LNHNV and CDR2 YYDKDF (reference sequence). With 4 bases clipped from V and 5 bases from J, the junction kept 9 bases outside the gene matches. CDR3 length: 15 amino acids. DNA for the CDR3: TGTGCCACCAGCATCCGGGGACAGGGCATGAACGAGCAGTACTTC. Amino acids: CATSIRGQGMNEQYF.

The gene calls are TRBV19 and TRBJ2-7, with D tentatively TRBD1 (6 bases). Germline CDR1 is LNHDA and CDR2 is SQIVND (reference sequence). This CDR3 is 16 amino acids long. The V and J ends lost 3 bases and 5 bases respectively, with 20 bases between them. CDR3 amino acids: CASSILPGAGFDEQYF. CDR3 DNA: TGTGCCAGTAGTATCCTGCCAGGGGCTGGTTTCGACGAGCAGTACTTC.

The CDR3 is CASSLTPGGEAGNTIYF. CDR3 bases: TGTGCCAGCAGTTTAACCCCAGGGGGAGAAGCTGGAAACACCATATATTTT. V is TRBV28 and J is TRBJ1-3, with 7 bases lining up with TRBD1. The CDR3 consists of 17 residues. The V segment lost 2 bases and the J segment 2 bases; nucleotides outside the gene matches: 9. Germline V gene lookup returns CDR1 MDHEN and CDR2 SYDVKM.

This chain links TRBV21-1 with TRBJ2-3; TRBD2 is taken as the D call from the table, unchecked against the DNA. TRBV21-1 is a pseudogene. This CDR3 region has 15 residues. CDR3 residues: CASVKGMGGTDTQYF. In nucleotides, the CDR3 is TGTGCCAGCGTTAAAGGGATGGGGGGGACAGATACGCAGTATTTT.

The rearrangement links TRBV7-3 to TRBJ2-3; 7 nucleotides align to TRBD2. Germline CDR1 and CDR2: SGHTA and FQGTGA. The CDR3 sequence is 16 residues long. With V trimmed by 4 bases and J by 5 bases, 12 bases remained unmatched. This chain's CDR3 is CASSSPHAGDGDTQYF. Here the CDR3 DNA reads TGTGCCAGCAGCTCCCCTCACGCGGGAGATGGAGATACGCAGTATTTT.

The genes are TRBV5-6 and TRBJ2-2; D gene uncertain. Germline V CDR1 and CDR2: SGHDT, YYEEEE. Trimming removed 2 bases from V and 0 bases from J, with 5 bases in between. This CDR3 has 14 residues. CDR3 sequence (DNA): TGTGCCAGCAGCTTAGTTACGAACACCGGGGAGCTGTTTTTT. This codes for CASSLVTNTGELFF.

The rearrangement links TRBV30 to TRBJ1-2; TRBD1 might be the D (6 bases). V dropped 2 bases and J dropped 10 bases, with 14 bases sitting between them. The CDR3 contains 12 residues. CDR1 GTSNPN and CDR2 SVGIG come from the germline V gene (reference sequence). The chain's CDR3 is CAWSIYREDYTF. The CDR3 DNA reads as TGTGCCTGGAGTATATACAGGGAGGACTACACCTTC.

The CDR3, as DNA: TGTGCCAGCAGCTTAGCAGGGTACGAAAACACCATATATTTT. It yields the protein CASSLAGYENTIYF. This chain connects TRBV7-8 to TRBJ1-3, with unresolved D. V shed 0 bases and J shed 6 bases, with 9 bases lying between them. The germline CDR1 and CDR2 sequences are SGHVS and FQNEAQ. The CDR3 runs 14 residues.

The CDR3 spells CASSVTGWDQPQHF. In DNA, the CDR3 is TGTGCCAGCAGTGTTACAGGGTGGGATCAGCCCCAGCATTTT. This chain links TRBV2 with TRBJ1-5; D perhaps matches TRBD1 (6 bases). The CDR3 is 14 amino acids. Germline assignment: CDR1 SNHLY and CDR2 FYNNEI. Trimming removed 4 bases from V and 5 bases from J, with 12 bases in between.

The V gene is TRBV30, the J gene TRBJ1-2, with D possibly TRBD1 on 5 matching bases. The CDR3 loop spans 13 amino acids. Germline CDR1 is GTSNPN and CDR2 is SVGIG (reference sequence). The CDR3 region is CAVSSQGHYGYTF. The CDR3 DNA is TGTGCGGTATCATCGCAGGGACACTATGGCTACACCTTC.

This rearrangement joins TRBV29-1 to TRBJ2-5; possibly TRBD2 for D (5 bases). CDR3 length equals 13 residues. The germline CDR1 and CDR2 sequences are SQVTM and ANQGSEA. V dropped 8 bases and J dropped 3 bases, with 16 bases sitting between them. The CDR3 DNA is TGCAGCCTAGCTTCGAGCGGAGAAGAGACCCAGTACTTC. Protein product: CSLASSGEETQYF.

Comment on this clone: Sequence at one end of the junction differs from germline and may be a read error. At the DNA level, this CDR3 is encoded by other sequences in the same sample as well. The rearrangement links TRBV11-2 to TRBJ1-2; no definite D call. The CDR3 is 14 residues long. Looked up from germline, CDR1 is SGHAT and CDR2 is FQNNGV. The DNA for the CDR3 is TGCGCCAGCAGCGCGGGCCAGCGAGATTATGGCTACACCTTC. Amino acid sequence: CASSAGQRDYGYTF.

Note on this clone: In the same sample, other DNA sequences code for this CDR3. V is TRBV6-5 and J is TRBJ2-1; maybe TRBD2 (5 bases). Looked up from germline, CDR1 is MNHEY and CDR2 is SVGAGI. The CDR3 contains 15 residues. Between the trimmed V and J ends, which lost 0 bases and 1 base, there was a span of 7 bases. CDR3 in DNA: TGTGCCAGCAGTTACTCTCCGGGGTCCTACAATGAGCAGTTCTTC. Protein product: CASSYSPGSYNEQFF.

CDR3 protein: CASSRGPSNTGELFF. The CDR3 DNA is TGTGCCAGCAGCCGTGGTCCTTCGAACACCGGGGAGCTGTTTTTT. The chain carries TRBV11-3 and TRBJ2-2; unclear D gene. V lost 5 bases, J lost 0 bases, and 10 bases lay in between. The germline CDR1 and CDR2 sequences are SGHNT and YENEEA. The CDR3 covers 15 residues.

The chain couples TRBV6-1 to TRBJ2-7; 8 nucleotides match TRBD1. This CDR3 has 15 amino acids. Unmatched junction bases numbered 7, after V lost 3 bases and J lost 3 bases. The germline CDR1 and CDR2 sequences are MNHNS and SASEGT. CDR3 bases: TGTGCCAGCAGTGACTTTCGGACAGGGCACTACGAGCAGTACTTC. It specifies CASSDFRTGHYEQYF.

The chain joins TRBV5-5 to TRBJ2-7; D remains unclear. V dropped 1 base and J dropped 3 bases, with 11 bases sitting between them. The length of the CDR3 is 14 residues. CDR1 is SGHKS, CDR2 YYEKEE, per germline (reference sequence). The CDR3 loop reads CASSLRAEYYEQYF. The CDR3 bases are TGTGCCAGCAGCTTGAGGGCAGAGTACTACGAGCAGTACTTC.

In this sample, this clone turned up once. The chain recombines TRBV14 with TRBJ2-1; D is possibly TRBD1 (5 bases). V was shortened by 1 base and J by 6 bases, with 19 bases between the two germline ends. The CDR3 length is 17 residues. Germline-derived CDR1 and CDR2 are SGHDN and FVKESK. DNA of the CDR3: TGTGCCAGCAGCCAAGCTATTTATTGGGGCACATCCAATGAGCAGTTCTTC. It yields the protein CASSQAIYWGTSNEQFF. Filled out from reference TRBV14 and TRBJ2-1, the complete variable domain reads EAGVTQFPSHSVIEKGQTVTLRCDPISGHDNLYWYRRVMGKEIKFLLHFVKESKQDESGMPNNRFLAERTGGTYSTLKVQPAELEDSGVYFCASSQAIYWGTSNEQFFGPGTRLTVL.

This rearrangement joins TRBV13 to TRBJ2-3; TRBD2 aligns across 8 bases. The CDR3 totals 15 residues. CDR1 and CDR2 (germline): PRHDT, FYEKMQ (reference sequence). The V and J ends lost 5 bases and 3 bases, in that order; junction bases with no gene match: 7. The CDR3 reads CASSLLAGSTDTQYF. CDR3 DNA: TGTGCCAGCAGCCTTTTAGCGGGGTCTACAGATACGCAGTATTTT. Full variable domain (rest looked up from reference TRBV13 and TRBJ2-3): AAGVIQSPRHLIKEKRETATLKCYPIPRHDTVYWYQQGPGQDPQFLISFYEKMQSDKGSIPDRFSAQQFSDYHSELNMSSLELGDSALYFCASSLLAGSTDTQYFGPGTRLTVL.

Notes on this clone: One end of the junction varies from germline; a read error may be responsible. This chain connects TRBV30 to TRBJ1-2; the D is unclear. The CDR3 contains 10 residues. Germline V CDR1 and CDR2: GTSNPN, SVGIG (reference sequence). CDR3 region: CAWSAPEIYF. For the CDR3, the DNA is TGTGCCTGGAGTGCCCCCGAGATTTACTTC.

V usage is TRBV28 and J usage is TRBJ2-2, with a tentative D call TRBD1 (6 bases). The germline V gene has CDR1 MDHEN and CDR2 SYDVKM. This CDR3 has 15 residues. Between the trimmed V and J ends, which lost 5 bases and 8 bases, there was a span of 18 bases. The CDR3 DNA reads TGTGCCAGCAGTGCGCACCGACAGGCCAGGGGGGAGCTGTTTTTT. This gives the protein CASSAHRQARGELFF.

The chain combines TRBV5-1 with TRBJ1-1; D possibly corresponds to TRBD1 (5 bases). Germline V gene data show CDR1 as SGHRS and CDR2 as YFSETQ. V lost 3 bases and J lost 6, with 21 bases in between. The CDR3 consists of 16 residues. CDR3 DNA: TGCGCCAGCAGCTGGGGGGTCGACACCCTCGCTCCTGAAGCTTTCTTT. Translating gives CASSWGVDTLAPEAFF.

This clone came up once. J is TRBJ2-7 and V is TRBV5-4, with TRBD2 matching 10 bases. With 2 bases clipped from V and 4 bases from J, the junction kept 9 bases outside the gene matches. From germline, CDR1 is SGHNT and CDR2 YYREEE (reference sequence). The CDR3 is 16 amino acids. Here the CDR3 reads CASSFESGTSDYEQYF. CDR3 coding DNA: TGTGCCAGCAGCTTTGAATCCGGGACTAGCGATTACGAGCAGTACTTC.

This chain links TRBV5-1 with TRBJ1-2; 10 positions agree with TRBD1. Losses at the gene ends were 0 bases for V and 0 bases for J; bases not matched to a gene: 2. This CDR3 is 16 amino acids long. CDR1 is SGHRS, CDR2 YFSETQ, per germline. CDR3 in DNA: TGCGCCAGCAGCTTGGATGGGACAGGGGCTAACTATGGCTACACCTTC. This sequence encodes CASSLDGTGANYGYTF.

The CDR3: CASRELGSRREKLFF. The CDR3 DNA is TGTGCCAGCAGGGAGTTAGGGTCCCGGAGGGAAAAACTGTTTTTT. V and J are TRBV27 and TRBJ1-4, with D hard to call. The V end was cut by 6 bases, the J end by 8 bases, with 19 bases between. This CDR3 spans 15 amino acids. In germline, CDR1 is MNHEY, CDR2 SMNVEV (reference sequence).

The chain joins TRBV2 to TRBJ2-7; TRBD2 agrees at 12 bases. In germline, CDR1 is SNHLY, CDR2 FYNNEI. This CDR3 region has 19 residues. The V gene end was trimmed by 5 bases and the J gene end by 2 bases; junction bases not matched to a gene: 16. CDR3 protein: CASSQQGAGLAGTTYEQYF. The CDR3 nucleotides are TGTGCCAGCAGTCAACAGGGCGCTGGACTAGCGGGGACTACCTACGAGCAGTACTTC.

The V call is TRBV4-2, the J call TRBJ2-7; TRBD2 might be the D (6 bases). Germline CDR1 and CDR2: LGHNA and YNFKEQ. Trimming took off 2 bases at V and 0 bases at J, with 11 bases between the two ends. This CDR3 spans 15 amino acids. The CDR3 reads CASSQLAANSYEQYF. The CDR3 DNA follows: TGTGCCAGCAGCCAATTAGCGGCCAACTCCTACGAGCAGTACTTC.

The chain employs TRBV2 and TRBJ2-5; 7 nucleotides align to TRBD1. The germline V gene has CDR1 SNHLY and CDR2 FYNNEI. The CDR3 has 18 residues. V lost 8 bases to trimming and J lost 2 bases; unmatched junction nucleotides: 20. The CDR3 nucleotides read TGTGCCAGCGATAATATCGCCCATGCAGGGGGAACTCAAGAGACCCAGTACTTC. It specifies CASDNIAHAGGTQETQYF.